The T cell receptor (beta chain) described here comes from a study of cytomegalovirus exposure and HLA in healthy donors. The study, taken as a whole, reports: Later analysis indicated greater clonal expansion among HLA-associated TCR beta chains than among equally common other chains. Several of the most significant clusters were apparently associated with common viral pathogens in a later analysis.

Nominal health characterized the donors when sampled, though unrecorded immune exposures were likely. Both 60 Vbeta primers and 13 Jbeta primers went into the PCR. Produced via immunoSEQ multiplex PCR; TCRdb's table is partial and in-frame only. The repertoire includes approximately 160,000 clones, over 65% of them detected once, and 2.8% sits in the top ten. The CDR3 sequence is 11 residues long. Trimming cost V 8 bases and J 8 bases, with 12 bases left between them. Germline assignment: CDR1 MNHNS and CDR2 SASEGT. The sample holds a few counts of this clone. What it binds is unknown. The sequence derives from a woman between 35 and 50 years old in good health and CMV-seropositive. The sequenced sample was PBMCs. The rearrangement joins TRBV6-1 to TRBJ1-2, with D perhaps matching TRBD1 (5 bases). DNA of the CDR3: TGTGCCAGCGGTCGGGGGGACGGCTACACCTTC. This encodes CASGRGDGYTF.